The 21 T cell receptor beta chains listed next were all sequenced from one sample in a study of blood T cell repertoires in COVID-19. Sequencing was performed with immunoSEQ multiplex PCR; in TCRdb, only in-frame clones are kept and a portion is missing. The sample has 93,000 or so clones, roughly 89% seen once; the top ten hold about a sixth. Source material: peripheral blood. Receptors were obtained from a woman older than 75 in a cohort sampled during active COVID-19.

The CDR3 protein is CASGLRDSLSGNTIYF. The CDR3, as DNA: TGTGCTAGTGGTCTCCGGGACAGCCTCTCTGGAAACACCATATATTTT. J is TRBJ1-3 and V is TRBV12-5; 7 nucleotides agree with TRBD1. The CDR3 has 16 residues. In germline, CDR1 is LGHNT, CDR2 FRNRAP. Germline trimming cut 5 bases from V and 0 bases from J; bases unmatched to any gene: 7.

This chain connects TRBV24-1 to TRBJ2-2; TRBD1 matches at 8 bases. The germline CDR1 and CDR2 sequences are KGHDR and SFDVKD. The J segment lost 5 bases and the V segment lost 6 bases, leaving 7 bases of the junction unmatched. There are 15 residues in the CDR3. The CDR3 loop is CATSHGQGKTGELFF. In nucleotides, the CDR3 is TGTGCCACCAGTCATGGACAGGGAAAAACCGGGGAGCTGTTTTTT.

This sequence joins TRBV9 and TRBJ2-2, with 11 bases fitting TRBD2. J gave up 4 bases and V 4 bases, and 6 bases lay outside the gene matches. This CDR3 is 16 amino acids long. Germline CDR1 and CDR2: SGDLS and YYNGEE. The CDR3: CASSSSSGGPTGELFF. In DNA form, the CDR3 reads TGTGCCAGCAGCTCCTCTAGCGGGGGGCCCACCGGGGAGCTGTTTTTT.

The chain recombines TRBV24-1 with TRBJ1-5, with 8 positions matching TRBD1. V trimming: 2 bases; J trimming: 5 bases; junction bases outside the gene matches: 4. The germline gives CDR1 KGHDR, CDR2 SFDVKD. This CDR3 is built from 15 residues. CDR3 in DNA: TGTGCCACCAGTGATTGCGACAGGGGCTATCAGCCCCAGCATTTT. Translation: CATSDCDRGYQPQHF.

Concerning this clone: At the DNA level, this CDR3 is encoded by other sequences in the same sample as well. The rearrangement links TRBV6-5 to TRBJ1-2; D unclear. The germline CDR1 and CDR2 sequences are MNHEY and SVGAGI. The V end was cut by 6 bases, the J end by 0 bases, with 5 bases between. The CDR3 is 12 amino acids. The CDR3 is CASRAANYGYTF. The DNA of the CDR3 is TGTGCCAGCAGGGCGGCTAACTATGGCTACACCTTC.

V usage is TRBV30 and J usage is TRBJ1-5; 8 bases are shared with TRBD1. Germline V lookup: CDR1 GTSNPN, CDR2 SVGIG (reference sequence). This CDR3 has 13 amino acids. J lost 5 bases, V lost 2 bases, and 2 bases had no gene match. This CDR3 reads CAWSQQGDQPQHF. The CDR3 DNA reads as TGTGCCTGGAGTCAACAGGGGGATCAGCCCCAGCATTTT.

The CDR3 region is CASGGAVQGVNEQFF. CDR3 DNA sequence: TGTGCCAGCGGGGGGGCGGTACAGGGAGTCAATGAGCAGTTCTTC. The rearrangement uses TRBV6-5 and TRBJ2-1, with a weak D call TRBD2 (7 bases). Germline V gene data show CDR1 as MNHEY and CDR2 as SVGAGI. Trimming left V 8 bases short and J 6 bases short, with 20 bases between. The CDR3 is 15 amino acids.

The CDR3 region has the DNA TGTGCCATCAGACAGGATATAGGTTCACCCCTCCACTTT. As protein: CAIRQDIGSPLHF. The chain joins TRBV10-3 to TRBJ1-6, with D possibly TRBD1 on 5 matching bases. The ends were cut back, 6 bases at V and 9 bases at J, with 12 bases in the middle. Germline assignment: CDR1 ENHRY and CDR2 SYGVKD. The CDR3 extends over 13 amino acids.

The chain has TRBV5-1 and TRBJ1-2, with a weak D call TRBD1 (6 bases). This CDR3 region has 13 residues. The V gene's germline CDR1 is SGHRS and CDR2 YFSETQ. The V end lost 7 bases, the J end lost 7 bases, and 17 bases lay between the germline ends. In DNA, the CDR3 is TGCGCCAGCTCTGACACAGGGAATAGTGGCTACACCTTC. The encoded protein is CASSDTGNSGYTF.

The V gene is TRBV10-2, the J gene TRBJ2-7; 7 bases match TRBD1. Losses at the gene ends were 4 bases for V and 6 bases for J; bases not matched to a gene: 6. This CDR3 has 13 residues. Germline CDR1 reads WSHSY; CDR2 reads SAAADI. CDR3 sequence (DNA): TGCGCCAGCAGTGGTAACAGGGGTGGCGAGCAGTACTTC. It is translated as CASSGNRGGEQYF.

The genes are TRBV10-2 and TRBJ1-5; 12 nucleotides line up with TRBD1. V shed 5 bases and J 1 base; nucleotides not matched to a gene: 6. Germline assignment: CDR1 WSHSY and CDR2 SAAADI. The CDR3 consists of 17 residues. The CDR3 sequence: CASSLGQGAGSNQPQHF. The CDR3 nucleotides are TGCGCCAGCAGTTTGGGACAGGGGGCCGGGAGCAATCAGCCCCAGCATTTT.

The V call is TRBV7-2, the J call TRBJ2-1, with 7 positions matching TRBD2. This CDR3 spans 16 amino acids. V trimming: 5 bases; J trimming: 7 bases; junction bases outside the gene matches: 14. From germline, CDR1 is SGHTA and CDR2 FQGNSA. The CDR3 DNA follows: TGTGCCAGCAGCCCCAGATCGCTGGGGGGGAATAATGAGCAGTTCTTC. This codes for CASSPRSLGGNNEQFF.

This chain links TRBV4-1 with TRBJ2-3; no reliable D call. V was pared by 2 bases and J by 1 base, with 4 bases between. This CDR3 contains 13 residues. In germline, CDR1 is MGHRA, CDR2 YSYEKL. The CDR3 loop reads CASSQPGTDTQYF. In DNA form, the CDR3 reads TGCGCCAGCAGCCAACCGGGCACAGATACGCAGTATTTT.

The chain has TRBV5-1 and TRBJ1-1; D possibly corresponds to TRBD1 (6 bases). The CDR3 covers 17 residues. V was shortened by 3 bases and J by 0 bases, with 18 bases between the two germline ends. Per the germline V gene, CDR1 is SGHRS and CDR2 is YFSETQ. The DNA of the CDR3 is TGCGCCAGCAGCTCCGGGAATGGACAGATCATGAACACTGAAGCTTTCTTT. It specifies CASSSGNGQIMNTEAFF.

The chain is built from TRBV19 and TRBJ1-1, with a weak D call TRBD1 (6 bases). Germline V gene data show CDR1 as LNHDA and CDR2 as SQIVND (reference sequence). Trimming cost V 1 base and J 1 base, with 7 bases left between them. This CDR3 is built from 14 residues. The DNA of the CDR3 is TGTGCCAGTAGTATAGGACAGGCGAACACTGAAGCTTTCTTT. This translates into CASSIGQANTEAFF.

The CDR3 loop reads CATSDSTYTGELFF. For the CDR3, the DNA is TGTGCCACCAGTGATTCTACCTACACCGGGGAGCTGTTTTTT. V is TRBV24-1 and J is TRBJ2-2; no clear D gene. Germline loops: CDR1 KGHDR, CDR2 SFDVKD. The length of the CDR3 is 14 residues. V was clipped by 2 bases and J by 3 bases, with 6 bases between them.

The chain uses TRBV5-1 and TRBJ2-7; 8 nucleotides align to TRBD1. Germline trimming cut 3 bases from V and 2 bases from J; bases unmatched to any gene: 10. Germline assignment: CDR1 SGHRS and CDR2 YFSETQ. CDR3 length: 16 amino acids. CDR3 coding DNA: TGCGCCAGCAGCTCAACACTGGACAGGGTTCCCTACGAGCAGTACTTC. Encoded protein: CASSSTLDRVPYEQYF. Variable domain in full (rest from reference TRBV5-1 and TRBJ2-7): KAGVTQTPRYLIKTRGQQVTLSCSPISGHRSVSWYQQTPGQGLQFLFEYFSETQRNKGNFPGRFSGRQFSNSRSEMNVSTLELGDSALYLCASSSTLDRVPYEQYFGPGTRLTVT.

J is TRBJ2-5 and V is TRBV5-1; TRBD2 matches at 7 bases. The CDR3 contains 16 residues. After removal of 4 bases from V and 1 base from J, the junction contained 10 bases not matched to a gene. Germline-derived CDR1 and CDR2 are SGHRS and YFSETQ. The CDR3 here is CASSETSPRGQETQYF. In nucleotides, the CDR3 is TGCGCCAGCAGCGAGACTAGCCCAAGGGGCCAAGAGACCCAGTACTTC. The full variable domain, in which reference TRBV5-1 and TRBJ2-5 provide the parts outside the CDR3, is KAGVTQTPRYLIKTRGQQVTLSCSPISGHRSVSWYQQTPGQGLQFLFEYFSETQRNKGNFPGRFSGRQFSNSRSEMNVSTLELGDSALYLCASSETSPRGQETQYFGPGTRLLVL.

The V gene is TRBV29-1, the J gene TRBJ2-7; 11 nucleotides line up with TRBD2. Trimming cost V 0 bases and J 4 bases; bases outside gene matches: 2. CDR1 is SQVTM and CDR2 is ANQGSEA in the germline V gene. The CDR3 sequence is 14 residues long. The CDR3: CSVEDRTSGYEQYF. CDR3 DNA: TGCAGCGTTGAAGATCGGACTAGCGGGTACGAGCAGTACTTC.

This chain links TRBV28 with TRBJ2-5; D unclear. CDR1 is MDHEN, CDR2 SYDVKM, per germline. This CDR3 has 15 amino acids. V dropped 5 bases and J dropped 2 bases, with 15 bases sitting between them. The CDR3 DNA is TGTGCCAGCAGTCCCTCGATTGCCCGGCAAGAGACCCAGTACTTC. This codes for CASSPSIARQETQYF.

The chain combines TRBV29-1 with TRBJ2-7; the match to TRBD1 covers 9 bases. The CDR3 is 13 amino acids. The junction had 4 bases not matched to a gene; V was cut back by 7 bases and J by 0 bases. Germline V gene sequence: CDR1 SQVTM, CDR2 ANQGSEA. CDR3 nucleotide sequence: TGCAGCGGGGGACAGGGTATCTCCTACGAGCAGTACTTC. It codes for CSGGQGISYEQYF.